The TCR beta chain described here comes from a study of regulatory T cells in long-lasting Graves disease. Described time point: newly diagnosed GD, antithyroid drugs for less than 3 months. From RNA extracted from PBMCs, the TCR library was made. Researchers made TCR beta libraries by using iRepertoire HTBI primers and running Arm-PCR on CDR3 regions. TCRdb passed the multiplex PCR reads through MiXCR, listing each CDR3 protein once. The table lists fewer than 450,000 distinct CDR3 sequences, approximately 16% of them singletons. This clonotype occurred many times. The CDR3 has 14 residues. Germline CDR1 and CDR2: KGHSH and LQKENI. The trim removed 1 base at V and 0 bases at J, leaving 0 bases unmatched. These data were likewise used in another study, on T cells in Graves' hyperthyroidism and ophthalmopathy. That report adds: Patients were excluded because of uncontrolled infection, other autoimmune disease, pregnancy or lactation.

The sample here was peripheral blood mononuclear cells (PBMCs), taken at new diagnosis, from a patient treated with antithyroid drugs. This chain links TRBV18 with TRBJ2-7; TRBD1 agrees at 7 bases. This clonotype was sampled from a woman between 35 and 50 years old with Graves disease. The CDR3 region has the DNA TGTGCCAGCTCACCACGGGACAGCTCCTACGAGCAGTACTTC. Amino acid sequence: CASSPRDSSYEQYF.